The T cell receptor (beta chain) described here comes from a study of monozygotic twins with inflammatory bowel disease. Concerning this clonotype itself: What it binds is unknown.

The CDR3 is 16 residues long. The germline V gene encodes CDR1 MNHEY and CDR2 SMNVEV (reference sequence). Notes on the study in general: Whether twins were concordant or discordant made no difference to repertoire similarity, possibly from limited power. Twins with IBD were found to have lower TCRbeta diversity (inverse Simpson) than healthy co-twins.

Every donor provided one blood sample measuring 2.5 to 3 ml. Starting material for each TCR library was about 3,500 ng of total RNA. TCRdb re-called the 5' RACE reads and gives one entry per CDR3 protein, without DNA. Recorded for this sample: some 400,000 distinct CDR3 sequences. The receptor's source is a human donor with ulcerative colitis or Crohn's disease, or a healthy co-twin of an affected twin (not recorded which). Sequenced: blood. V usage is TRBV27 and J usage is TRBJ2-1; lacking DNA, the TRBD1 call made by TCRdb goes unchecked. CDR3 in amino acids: CASSPRGSSSYNEQFF.